This record concerns one TCR beta chain sequence. What it recognizes is unknown. The V and J ends lost 5 bases and 2 bases respectively, with 9 bases between them. The CDR3 runs to 13 residues. Per the germline V gene, CDR1 is MDHEN and CDR2 is SYDVKM. Nominally healthy donors were sampled, though unrecorded immune exposures were likely. The study ran its PCR with 60 Vbeta and 13 Jbeta primers. Assay used: immunoSEQ multiplex PCR; TCRdb lists only in-frame clones, some missing. The sample lists about 89,000 clones, over 80% occurring once. This entry is derived from a study of cytomegalovirus exposure and HLA in healthy donors. Study-level results: An analysis that was carried out later associated some 17,000 TCR beta sequences with HLA alleles at 0.05 false discovery rate. In a later analysis, productive TCRs from donors in an Asian-associated ancestry cluster reportedly carried fewer N-insertions than the cohort mean.

The sequencing input was PBMCs. The sequence was collected from a female donor in good health and CMV-seropositive. This chain joins TRBV28 and TRBJ2-5, with D perhaps TRBD2 (6 bases). The chain's CDR3 is CASSGTYQETQYF. The CDR3 nucleotides are TGTGCCAGCAGTGGGACTTATCAAGAGACCCAGTACTTC.